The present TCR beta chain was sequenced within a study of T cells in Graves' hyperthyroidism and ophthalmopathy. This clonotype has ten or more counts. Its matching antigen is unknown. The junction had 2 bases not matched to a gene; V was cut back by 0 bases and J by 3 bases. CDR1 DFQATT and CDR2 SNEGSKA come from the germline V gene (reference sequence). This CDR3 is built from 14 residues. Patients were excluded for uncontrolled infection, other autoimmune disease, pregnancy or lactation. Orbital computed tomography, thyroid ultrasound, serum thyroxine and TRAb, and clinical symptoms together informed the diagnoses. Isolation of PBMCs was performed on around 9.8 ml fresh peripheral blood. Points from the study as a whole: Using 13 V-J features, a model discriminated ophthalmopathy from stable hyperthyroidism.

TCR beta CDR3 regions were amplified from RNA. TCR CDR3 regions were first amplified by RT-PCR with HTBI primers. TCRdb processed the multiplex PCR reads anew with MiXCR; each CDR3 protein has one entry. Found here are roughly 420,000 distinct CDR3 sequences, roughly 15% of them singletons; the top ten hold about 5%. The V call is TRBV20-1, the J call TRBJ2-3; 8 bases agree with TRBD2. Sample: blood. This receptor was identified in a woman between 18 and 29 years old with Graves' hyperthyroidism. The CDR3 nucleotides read TGCAGTGCTAGAGATCCGGGAGGGACAGATACGCAGTATTTT. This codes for CSARDPGGTDTQYF.